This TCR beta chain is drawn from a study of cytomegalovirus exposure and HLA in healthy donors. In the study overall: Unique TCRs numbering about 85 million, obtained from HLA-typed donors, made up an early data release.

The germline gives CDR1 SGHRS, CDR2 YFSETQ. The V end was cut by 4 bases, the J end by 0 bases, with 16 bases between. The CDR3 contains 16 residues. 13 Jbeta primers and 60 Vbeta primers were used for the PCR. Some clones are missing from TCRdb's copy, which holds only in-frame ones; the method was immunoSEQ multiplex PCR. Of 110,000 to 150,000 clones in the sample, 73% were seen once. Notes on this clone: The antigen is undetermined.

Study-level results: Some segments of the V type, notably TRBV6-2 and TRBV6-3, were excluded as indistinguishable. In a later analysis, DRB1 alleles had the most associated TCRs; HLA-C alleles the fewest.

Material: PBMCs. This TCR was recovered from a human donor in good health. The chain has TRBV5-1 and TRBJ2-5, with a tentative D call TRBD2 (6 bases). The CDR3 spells CASSPGRGSHQETQYF. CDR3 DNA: TGCGCCAGCAGCCCCGGCCGGGGGTCCCACCAAGAGACCCAGTACTTC.